The 29 T cell receptor beta chains below all came from one sample that was sequenced in a study of blood T cell repertoires in COVID-19. TCRdb keeps only in-frame clones here, not all; method: immunoSEQ multiplex PCR. This sample has some 240,000 clones; 80% to 95% occur once, and the top ten carry 0.82%. The sequenced sample was peripheral blood. These receptors originate from a man aged 55 to 69 with COVID-19, enrolled during active disease.

V gene TRBV7-9 combines with J gene TRBJ2-3, with 10 bases that match TRBD1. The V gene's germline CDR1 is SEHNR and CDR2 FQNEAQ (reference sequence). Trimming cost V 4 bases and J 2 bases; bases outside gene matches: 6. This CDR3 is 16 amino acids long. CDR3 coding DNA: TGTGCCAGCAGCTACCGGGGGACAGGGGTCACAGATACGCAGTATTTT. It is translated as CASSYRGTGVTDTQYF.

About this clone itself: At one end, the junction sequence differs from germline, possibly due to a read error. This chain links TRBV7-7 with TRBJ2-7, with 11 bases that match TRBD1. Germline V gene sequence: CDR1 SSHAT, CDR2 FNYEAQ (reference sequence). There are 15 residues in the CDR3. CDR3 nucleotide sequence: TGTGCTAGCAGCGTCGGACAGGGGGCGCCCTACGAGCAGTACTTC. Translated, it gives CASSVGQGAPYEQYF.

Notes on this clone: Other nucleotide sequences from this sample produce the same CDR3. This chain uses TRBV12-3 or TRBV12-4 with TRBJ1-1, with D hard to call. V was cut by 3 bases and J by 4 bases, with 6 bases left in between. This CDR3 is 12 amino acids long. The CDR3 sequence: CASSFPGTEAFF. Written as DNA, the CDR3 is TGTGCCAGCAGTTTCCCAGGCACTGAAGCTTTCTTT.

The chain is built from TRBV5-1 and TRBJ1-1; maybe TRBD1 (5 bases). V lost 4 bases to trimming and J lost 5 bases, with 39 bases between them. CDR1 is SGHRS, CDR2 YFSETQ, per germline. The CDR3 is 22 residues long. In DNA, the CDR3 is TGCGCCAGCAGCCCCCTATTTGGACAACATGTAGAAGGGGAGGGGACGGGGACTGAAGCTTTCTTT. This translates into CASSPLFGQHVEGEGTGTEAFF.

The sample holds one count of this clone. The chain couples TRBV3-1 (or the pseudogene TRBV3-2) to TRBJ2-3, with D uncertain. V lost 2 bases to trimming and J lost 2 bases, with 11 bases between them. CDR3 length equals 15 residues. Germline loops: CDR1 LGHDT, CDR2 YNNKEL (reference sequence). CDR3: CASSQLLIPTDTQYF. The DNA for the CDR3 is TGTGCCAGCAGCCAACTACTCATCCCCACAGATACGCAGTATTTT.

The rearrangement links TRBV28 to TRBJ2-4, with 11 bases lining up with TRBD2. The germline CDR1 and CDR2 sequences are MDHEN and SYDVKM. Unmatched junction bases numbered 15, after V lost 5 bases and J lost 0 bases. The CDR3 contains 20 residues. The CDR3 protein is CASSPSPGTSGVLAKNIQYF. CDR3 bases: TGTGCCAGCAGTCCCTCCCCCGGGACTAGCGGAGTCCTAGCCAAAAACATTCAGTACTTC.

The gene calls are TRBV6-6 and TRBJ1-3; D is uncertain. V gave up 2 bases and J gave up 2 bases, with 4 bases separating them. CDR3 length: 13 amino acids. Germline CDR1 is MNHNY and CDR2 is SVGAGI (reference sequence). The CDR3 sequence: CASSYEAGNTIYF. Written as DNA, the CDR3 is TGTGCCAGCAGTTACGAGGCTGGAAACACCATATATTTT.

The rearrangement uses TRBV3-1 (or the pseudogene TRBV3-2) and TRBJ1-3; possibly TRBD1 for D (6 bases). V was cut by 3 bases and J by 0 bases, with 9 bases left in between. The CDR3 has 15 amino acids. The V gene's germline CDR1 is LGHDT and CDR2 YNNKEL (reference sequence). The chain's CDR3 is CASSQPRGSGNTIYF. CDR3 nucleotide sequence: TGTGCCAGCAGCCAGCCCAGGGGCTCTGGAAACACCATATATTTT.

The gene calls are TRBV28 and TRBJ2-3; D might be TRBD2 (5 bases). V dropped 6 bases and J dropped 4 bases, with 17 bases sitting between them. This CDR3 comprises 15 residues. Germline V CDR1 and CDR2: MDHEN, SYDVKM. In nucleotides, the CDR3 is TGTGCCAGCAGGGGAGCAGGAGACTCGCCAGATACGCAGTATTTT. Its translation: CASRGAGDSPDTQYF.

This chain uses TRBV5-6 with TRBJ1-2; the D is unclear. The CDR3 length is 17 residues. The V gene lost 6 bases and the J gene lost 0 bases, with 21 bases spanning the gap. The germline V gene has CDR1 SGHDT and CDR2 YYEEEE. Here the CDR3 DNA reads TGTGCCAGCACCGTTCGGACTATGGCCGCTTCTAACTATGGCTACACCTTC. It translates to CASTVRTMAASNYGYTF. Variable domain in full (rest from reference TRBV5-6 and TRBJ1-2): DAGVTQSPTHLIKTRGQQVTLRCSPKSGHDTVSWYQQALGQGPQFIFQYYEEEERQRGNFPDRFSGHQFPNYSSELNVNALLLGDSALYLCASTVRTMAASNYGYTFGSGTRLTVV.

V usage is TRBV27 and J usage is TRBJ1-6; 9 bases map to TRBD1. V dropped 5 bases and J dropped 4; count of bases not matched to a gene: 9. The V gene's germline CDR1 is MNHEY and CDR2 SMNVEV (reference sequence). The CDR3 consists of 17 residues. This chain's CDR3 is CASSTGGVGAYNSPLHF. The CDR3 DNA reads as TGTGCCAGCAGTACAGGGGGCGTCGGGGCGTATAATTCACCCCTCCACTTT.

This sequence joins TRBV5-4 and TRBJ1-6, with D hard to call. The germline gives CDR1 SGHNT, CDR2 YYREEE (reference sequence). The CDR3 is 13 amino acids. V was shortened by 0 bases and J by 9 bases, with 7 bases between the two germline ends. The CDR3 sequence is CASSLEGASPLHF. The CDR3 bases are TGTGCCAGCAGCTTGGAAGGAGCTTCACCCCTCCACTTT.

The V and J genes are TRBV9 and TRBJ2-6; the D gene is possibly TRBD2 (6 bases). Between the trimmed V and J ends, which lost 4 bases and 0 bases, there was a span of 11 bases. The CDR3 totals 16 residues. In germline, CDR1 is SGDLS, CDR2 YYNGEE. CDR3 DNA sequence: TGTGCCAGCAGCCGGGGGACTTTCTCTGGGGCCAACGTCCTGACTTTC. Its translation is CASSRGTFSGANVLTF.

CDR3 nucleotides: TGTGCCAGCAGCCAGGGCATCAGTACCTACGAGCAGTACTTC. Its translation is CASSQGISTYEQYF. This chain joins TRBV3-1 (or the pseudogene TRBV3-2) and TRBJ2-7; D uncertain. Trimming removed 3 bases from V and 2 bases from J, with 11 bases in between. This CDR3 spans 14 amino acids. Germline V gene data show CDR1 as LGHDT and CDR2 as YNNKEL (reference sequence).

This chain connects TRBV6-1 to TRBJ2-3; TRBD1 aligns across 10 bases. Germline V gene lookup returns CDR1 MNHNS and CDR2 SASEGT. V was clipped by 2 bases and J by 4 bases; unmatched bases: 6. This CDR3 has 16 residues. CDR3: CASSERQGAPPDTQYF. The CDR3 DNA follows: TGTGCCAGCAGTGAACGACAGGGGGCGCCGCCAGATACGCAGTATTTT.

J is TRBJ2-6 and V is TRBV19; 7 positions match TRBD1. The CDR3 runs 16 residues. CDR1 and CDR2 (germline): LNHDA, SQIVND (reference sequence). V lost 9 bases, J lost 0 bases, and 8 bases stayed unmatched. CDR3 residues: CASRDREFSGANVLTF. CDR3 DNA sequence: TGTGCCAGCCGGGACAGAGAGTTCTCTGGGGCCAACGTCCTGACTTTC.

This chain links TRBV6-6 with TRBJ1-1; D is ambiguous. Germline values: CDR1 MNHNY, CDR2 SVGAGI (reference sequence). The length of the CDR3 is 14 residues. Trimming cost V 5 bases and J 6 bases, with 16 bases left between them. CDR3 protein: CASSLRDWVPEAFF. The CDR3 region has the DNA TGTGCCAGCAGTCTCCGTGACTGGGTTCCTGAAGCTTTCTTT.

The chain uses TRBV19 and TRBJ2-7, with 10 bases that match TRBD2. Germline assignment: CDR1 LNHDA and CDR2 SQIVND (reference sequence). Losses at the gene ends were 5 bases for V and 3 bases for J; bases not matched to a gene: 7. The CDR3 covers 15 residues. CDR3 region: CASSPSGGEGYEQYF. CDR3 in DNA: TGTGCCAGTAGTCCCAGCGGGGGGGAGGGCTACGAGCAGTACTTC.

This clone was seen once. The chain couples TRBV4-3 to TRBJ1-6, with 10 bases that match TRBD1. V gave up 0 bases and J gave up 9 bases; unmatched junction bases: 2. The CDR3 has 15 residues. The germline CDR1 and CDR2 sequences are LGHNA and YSLEER. CDR3 sequence (DNA): TGCGCCAGCAGCCAAGATCGGGACAGGGGTTCACCCCTCCACTTT. Translated: CASSQDRDRGSPLHF.

This clone was seen only once. The chain couples TRBV7-3 to TRBJ2-3; D is unresolved. Germline CDR1 is SGHTA and CDR2 is FQGTGA. The ends were cut back, 1 base at V and 4 bases at J, with 6 bases in the middle. This CDR3 has 13 residues. CDR3 residues: CASSLNLADTQYF. In DNA, the CDR3 is TGTGCCAGCAGCTTAAATCTCGCAGATACGCAGTATTTT. Full variable domain (outside the CDR3, taken from reference TRBV7-3 and TRBJ2-3): GAGVSQTPSNKVTEKGKYVELRCDPISGHTALYWYRQSLGQGPEFLIYFQGTGAADDSGLPNDRFFAVRPEGSVSTLKIQRTERGDSAVYLCASSLNLADTQYFGPGTRLTVL.

CDR3 loop: CASSLGTAVHDGYTF. For the CDR3, the DNA is TGTGCCAGCAGCTTAGGGACAGCCGTCCATGATGGCTACACCTTC. The chain uses TRBV11-2 and TRBJ1-2; maybe TRBD1 (6 bases). Germline V CDR1 and CDR2: SGHAT, FQNNGV. The CDR3 is 15 amino acids. The V end was cut by 1 base, the J end by 6 bases, with 15 bases between.

The genes are TRBV28 and TRBJ1-2; D may be TRBD1 (6 bases). V was shortened by 11 bases and J by 4 bases, with 11 bases between the two germline ends. The CDR3 is 11 residues long. Germline CDR1 MDHEN, CDR2 SYDVKM. The CDR3 region has the DNA TGTGCCTCCAGGGGAAGCTATGGCTACACCTTC. It encodes CASRGSYGYTF.

The gene calls are TRBV29-1 and TRBJ1-4; TRBD1 matches at 8 bases. Germline trimming cut 4 bases from V and 8 bases from J; bases unmatched to any gene: 9. Germline V gene data show CDR1 as SQVTM and CDR2 as ANQGSEA. CDR3 length equals 14 residues. The CDR3 loop is CSVGVDRVQEKLFF. The CDR3 DNA is TGCAGCGTTGGGGTGGACAGGGTACAGGAAAAACTGTTTTTT.

V gene TRBV6-5 combines with J gene TRBJ2-1; 10 bases are a match to TRBD2. Unmatched junction bases numbered 11, after V lost 6 bases and J lost 9 bases. CDR3 length equals 15 residues. CDR1 and CDR2 from the germline V gene are MNHEY and SVGAGI. The CDR3 nucleotides read TGTGCCAGCAGAATCCAAGCGGGAGGGCCCGCTGAGCAGTTCTTC. It is translated as CASRIQAGGPAEQFF.

The rearrangement uses TRBV7-9 and TRBJ2-2; 9 bases align to TRBD1. In germline, CDR1 is SEHNR, CDR2 FQNEAQ (reference sequence). This CDR3 has 14 amino acids. V shed 8 bases, J shed 5 bases, and the junction held 6 bases outside the gene matches. CDR3 sequence reads: CASRDRALTGELFF. CDR3 bases: TGTGCCAGCCGGGACAGGGCATTGACCGGGGAGCTGTTTTTT.

The chain joins TRBV30 to TRBJ2-7, with TRBD1 identical over 10 bases. The CDR3 runs to 15 residues. V dropped 4 bases and J dropped 3; count of bases not matched to a gene: 9. The V gene's germline CDR1 is GTSNPN and CDR2 SVGIG (reference sequence). CDR3 nucleotides: TGTGCCTGGATCGACCGGGACAGGGGACGCTACGAGCAGTACTTC. It specifies CAWIDRDRGRYEQYF.

CDR3 sequence (DNA): TGTGCCAGCAGGAGCCGGGACAGTAGCAATCAGCCCCAGCATTTT. It translates to CASRSRDSSNQPQHF. The gene calls are TRBV6-6 and TRBJ1-5; TRBD1 agrees at 7 bases. CDR1 and CDR2 from the germline V gene are MNHNY and SVGAGI (reference sequence). Unmatched junction bases numbered 5, after V lost 6 bases and J lost 0 bases. The CDR3 has 15 amino acids.

The CDR3 bases are TGTGCCAGCAGCGTTGGGGACAGTATGAACACTGAAGCTTTCTTT. This codes for CASSVGDSMNTEAFF. The genes are TRBV9 and TRBJ1-1, with 7 bases aligning to TRBD1. This CDR3 spans 15 amino acids. Unmatched junction bases numbered 4, after V lost 2 bases and J lost 0 bases. The germline V gene encodes CDR1 SGDLS and CDR2 YYNGEE.

The chain is built from TRBV6-2 or TRBV6-3 and TRBJ2-7; 8 positions match TRBD2. This CDR3 comprises 16 residues. Germline CDR1 reads MNHEY; CDR2 reads SVGEGT. V lost 6 bases and J lost 0; bases outside the gene matches: 10. CDR3 region: CASSGIAGSLSYEQYF. DNA of the CDR3: TGTGCCAGCAGCGGGATAGCGGGATCCCTCTCCTACGAGCAGTACTTC.